The 6 T cell receptor beta chains below were found in one sample sequenced in a study of blood T cell repertoires in COVID-19. Sequencing used immunoSEQ multiplex PCR; TCRdb keeps in-frame clones, though not all of them. Of 190,000 or so clones listed, over 80% are singletons. The specimen sequenced was PBMCs or T cells enriched from blood (not recorded which). The receptor source for this set is a man aged 18 to 29 with acute COVID-19.

The J gene is TRBJ1-3, the V gene TRBV9, with D possibly matching TRBD1 (6 bases). Germline CDR1 is SGDLS and CDR2 is YYNGEE. V was pared by 4 bases and J by 2 bases, with 13 bases between. CDR3 size: 15 residues. The CDR3 DNA is TGTGCCAGCAGCCCTCGGGGGGCGACTGGAAACACCATATATTTT. Translated: CASSPRGATGNTIYF.

The genes are TRBV10-3 and TRBJ2-3; 14 nucleotides line up with TRBD2. The V segment lost 3 bases and the J segment 0 bases; nucleotides outside the gene matches: 11. The CDR3 loop spans 20 amino acids. Germline V gives CDR1 ENHRY, CDR2 SYGVKD. CDR3 bases: TGTGCCATCAGTGACCCGGGGGGGACTAGCGGGAGCTCAAGCACAGATACGCAGTATTTT. It translates to CAISDPGGTSGSSSTDTQYF.

The gene calls are TRBV28 and TRBJ1-6, with a weak D call TRBD1 (5 bases). The V gene lost 5 bases and the J gene lost 9 bases, with 11 bases spanning the gap. The CDR3 extends over 13 amino acids. The germline V gene encodes CDR1 MDHEN and CDR2 SYDVKM. The CDR3 DNA reads as TGTGCCAGCAGTAGCAGGGATACTTCACCCCTCCACTTT. This encodes CASSSRDTSPLHF.

Ten or more counts support this clone. This chain joins TRBV5-1 and TRBJ2-1; 8 bases are shared with TRBD2. V gave up 0 bases and J gave up 3 bases; unmatched junction bases: 2. CDR1 and CDR2 (germline): SGHRS, YFSETQ. The CDR3 loop spans 15 amino acids. DNA of the CDR3: TGCGCCAGCAGCTTGGGGCTAGCGGGCTACAATGAGCAGTTCTTC. Translating gives CASSLGLAGYNEQFF.

This clone is a singleton in its sample. The chain uses TRBV4-1 and TRBJ1-2; 9 bases match TRBD1. Trimming removed 4 bases from V and 3 bases from J; junction bases left unmatched: 6. This CDR3 is 15 amino acids long. Looked up from germline, CDR1 is MGHRA and CDR2 is YSYEKL. The CDR3 DNA sequence: TGCGCCAGCAGCCCTACAGGGGGCGCGGACTATGGCTACACCTTC. This gives the protein CASSPTGGADYGYTF.

The chain employs TRBV28 and TRBJ2-1, with a tentative D call TRBD2 (5 bases). V lost 7 bases to trimming and J lost 2 bases, with 12 bases between them. The CDR3 runs to 14 residues. Germline V CDR1 and CDR2: MDHEN, SYDVKM. DNA for the CDR3: TGTGCCAGCACCCAGGCCGGGGCCTACAATGAGCAGTTCTTC. Amino acid sequence: CASTQAGAYNEQFF.